The 23 T cell receptor beta chains below all came from one sample that was sequenced in a study of chemoradiotherapy in HPV16-positive cancers (dated by TCRdb to 2021 to 2024). The library was made by the immunoSEQ multiplex PCR assay. This immuneACCESS table, as held by TCRdb, lists in-frame sequences with V and J called but not all clones. Of the missing ones, under half trace to an unresolved V gene in checked studies; the others have no known cause. The sample includes 40,000 to 60,000 clones, with around nine tenths observed a single time. The ten largest clones represent 2.5% to 4% of the sample. Sequences were derived from blood, sampled from a patient who underwent chemoradiotherapy. Every receptor here comes from a human donor with HPV-associated anogenital cancer.

The rearrangement links TRBV18 to TRBJ1-4; 8 nucleotides line up with TRBD1. Germline lookup yields CDR1 KGHSH and CDR2 LQKENI. V trimming: 4 bases; J trimming: 4 bases; junction bases outside the gene matches: 14. The CDR3 has 18 residues. CDR3 region: CASSRLGTGGGINEKLFF. In DNA form, the CDR3 reads TGTGCCAGCTCACGGCTCGGGACAGGAGGAGGAATTAATGAAAAACTGTTTTTT.

The V and J genes are TRBV7-8 and TRBJ2-7; 13 bases align to TRBD2. With V trimmed by 3 bases and J by 8 bases, 4 bases remained unmatched. CDR1 is SGHVS and CDR2 is FQNEAQ in the germline V gene. The CDR3 is made up of 14 amino acids. This CDR3 reads CASSFGLAGDKQYF. The CDR3 DNA reads as TGTGCCAGCAGCTTCGGACTAGCGGGAGACAAGCAGTACTTC.

This clone has just one count. This sequence joins TRBV15 and TRBJ1-4, with D uncertain. The CDR3 spans 14 residues. With 3 bases removed from V and 8 bases from J, the gap between germline ends came to 13 bases. Germline-derived CDR1 and CDR2 are LNHNV and YYDKDF (reference sequence). CDR3 protein: CATSSLRTAEKLFF. Here the CDR3 DNA reads TGTGCCACCAGCAGTCTTCGGACGGCCGAAAAACTGTTTTTT.

J is TRBJ1-2 and V is TRBV18; no definite D call. Trimming took off 3 bases at V and 2 bases at J, with 28 bases between the two ends. The CDR3 loop spans 20 amino acids. Germline V lookup: CDR1 KGHSH, CDR2 LQKENI. The CDR3 nucleotides are TGTGCCAGCTCACCCTCATTACCCCGGAGTCCGGCGGTTACCAACTATGGCTACACCTTC. This translates into CASSPSLPRSPAVTNYGYTF.

V usage is TRBV5-3 and J usage is TRBJ2-2; 15 nucleotides agree with TRBD2. TRBV5-3 counts as an open reading frame of uncertain function. The CDR3 runs 18 residues. V was clipped by 4 bases and J by 6 bases; unmatched bases: 10. DNA of the CDR3: TGTGCCAGAAGCCCTCAGAGGACTAGCGGGGGGGCCCCCGGGGAGCTGTTTTTT. It is translated as CARSPQRTSGGAPGELFF.

A single count supports this clone. The genes are TRBV6-5 and TRBJ2-5; 10 positions match TRBD1. The V segment lost 6 bases and the J segment 4 bases; nucleotides outside the gene matches: 2. The CDR3 totals 13 residues. Germline V CDR1 and CDR2: MNHEY, SVGAGI. CDR3 loop: CASSRDRGETQYF. In DNA, the CDR3 is TGTGCCAGCAGCCGGGACAGGGGAGAGACCCAGTACTTC.

The chain combines TRBV10-3 with TRBJ2-5; 14 nucleotides agree with TRBD2. The germline CDR1 and CDR2 sequences are ENHRY and SYGVKD. This CDR3 is built from 18 residues. The junction had 15 bases not matched to a gene; V was cut back by 8 bases and J by 4 bases. CDR3 coding DNA: TGTGCCATCGGGAATGGACTAGCGGGGGGCCCCGGCCGAGAGACCCAGTACTTC. It codes for CAIGNGLAGGPGRETQYF.

The V gene is TRBV2, the J gene TRBJ2-1, with TRBD1 matching 7 bases. After removal of 7 bases from V and 9 bases from J, the junction contained 9 bases not matched to a gene. Per the germline V gene, CDR1 is SNHLY and CDR2 is FYNNEI. The CDR3 is 13 residues long. The CDR3 nucleotides are TGTGCCAGCACTGGGACAGCCTACGGTGAGCAGTTCTTC. Amino acid sequence: CASTGTAYGEQFF.

CDR3 sequence (DNA): TGTGCCAGCAGCTTGGAAACAGACTATGGCTACACCTTC. Protein sequence: CASSLETDYGYTF. The genes are TRBV5-4 and TRBJ1-2, with D unclear. CDR1 and CDR2 (germline): SGHNT, YYREEE (reference sequence). There are 13 residues in the CDR3. V lost 0 bases and J lost 3, with 6 bases in between.

CDR3 in amino acids: CASSHDLPLSSGTDTQYF. The DNA for the CDR3 is TGTGCCAGCAGCCATGATCTCCCCTTGTCTAGCGGCACAGATACGCAGTATTTT. The chain joins TRBV7-2 to TRBJ2-3; a possible D gene is TRBD2 (6 bases). The germline V gene encodes CDR1 SGHTA and CDR2 FQGNSA. V was cut by 5 bases and J by 1 base, with 22 bases left in between. The CDR3 consists of 18 residues.

This clone was recorded only once. V is TRBV6-6 and J is TRBJ2-5, with D perhaps matching TRBD2 (5 bases). The CDR3 loop spans 14 amino acids. Per the germline V gene, CDR1 is MNHNY and CDR2 is SVGAGI (reference sequence). Trimming took off 2 bases at V and 3 bases at J, with 10 bases between the two ends. Here the CDR3 reads CASSYSSGKETQYF. In DNA form, the CDR3 reads TGTGCCAGCAGTTACAGCAGCGGAAAAGAGACCCAGTACTTC.

V and J are TRBV27 and TRBJ2-1, with TRBD2 matching over 10 bases. The germline V gene has CDR1 MNHEY and CDR2 SMNVEV (reference sequence). J lost 4 bases, V lost 5 bases, and 8 bases had no gene match. The CDR3 contains 16 residues. The CDR3 coding sequence is TGTGCCAGCAGTCGGACTAGCGGCCAGAGGTACAATGAGCAGTTCTTC. It is translated as CASSRTSGQRYNEQFF.

This rearrangement joins TRBV5-4 to TRBJ2-7; D is possibly TRBD1 (5 bases). This CDR3 has 12 residues. Trimming removed 6 bases from V and 3 bases from J, with 10 bases in between. Germline V CDR1 and CDR2: SGHNT, YYREEE (reference sequence). CDR3: CASNLQGYEQYF. The CDR3 nucleotides are TGTGCCAGCAACCTCCAGGGCTACGAGCAGTACTTC.

CDR3 sequence (DNA): TGCAGCGTCCGGGACTTAACCTCCAATGAGCAGTTCTTC. Its protein is CSVRDLTSNEQFF. This sequence joins TRBV29-1 and TRBJ2-1; a possible D gene is TRBD2 (6 bases). Trimming cost V 6 bases and J 6 bases, with 15 bases left between them. Per the germline V gene, CDR1 is SQVTM and CDR2 is ANQGSEA. CDR3 length equals 13 residues.

The chain uses TRBV5-1 and TRBJ2-1; 7 nucleotides line up with TRBD1. This CDR3 contains 16 residues. V gave up 3 bases and J gave up 7 bases; unmatched junction bases: 13. Germline V lookup: CDR1 SGHRS, CDR2 YFSETQ. The chain's CDR3 is CASSSWDPGTENEQFF. For the CDR3, the DNA is TGCGCCAGCAGCTCTTGGGACCCCGGGACAGAAAATGAGCAGTTCTTC.

The rearrangement uses TRBV5-4 and TRBJ1-2; D is uncertain. Germline V gene data show CDR1 as SGHNT and CDR2 as YYREEE (reference sequence). CDR3 length: 15 residues. V dropped 0 bases and J dropped 2 bases, with 11 bases sitting between them. The CDR3 DNA is TGTGCCAGCAGCTTGGCCTCTGGGAACAACTATGGCTACACCTTC. As protein: CASSLASGNNYGYTF.

The gene calls are TRBV28 and TRBJ2-5, with D perhaps matching TRBD1 (5 bases). V lost 2 bases, J lost 0 bases, and 7 bases lay in between. CDR3 length: 14 amino acids. Germline CDR1 reads MDHEN; CDR2 reads SYDVKM. In nucleotides, the CDR3 is TGTGCCAGCAGTTTAGGGGCGTACCAAGAGACCCAGTACTTC. Amino acids: CASSLGAYQETQYF.

The chain links TRBV7-2 to TRBJ1-3; 10 bases fit TRBD1. This CDR3 comprises 16 residues. CDR1 SGHTA and CDR2 FQGNSA come from the germline V gene. Germline trimming cut 3 bases from V and 3 bases from J; bases unmatched to any gene: 5. In DNA, the CDR3 is TGTGCCAGCAGCTTTCGACAGGGGGCATATGGAAACACCATATATTTT. This encodes CASSFRQGAYGNTIYF.

This clone appeared once. The chain has TRBV6-6 and TRBJ1-2, with TRBD1 matching over 7 bases. The CDR3 length is 14 residues. CDR1 is MNHNY and CDR2 is SVGAGI in the germline V gene (reference sequence). Trimming cost V 0 bases and J 6 bases; bases outside gene matches: 4. This CDR3 is CASSYSGRGDGYTF. The CDR3 nucleotides read TGTGCCAGCAGTTACTCGGGCAGGGGGGATGGCTACACCTTC.

This chain uses TRBV11-2 with TRBJ2-5, with 7 nucleotides matching TRBD1. Per the germline V gene, CDR1 is SGHAT and CDR2 is FQNNGV. V shed 5 bases and J 6 bases; nucleotides not matched to a gene: 9. CDR3 length equals 14 residues. The chain's CDR3 is CASSLDRAVQTQYF. CDR3 nucleotide sequence: TGTGCCAGCAGCCTTGACAGGGCCGTTCAGACCCAGTACTTC.

This chain links TRBV15 with TRBJ2-1; D remains unclear. The CDR3 has 14 amino acids. V was trimmed by 0 bases and J by 8 bases, leaving 11 bases between them. CDR1 is LNHNV, CDR2 YYDKDF, per germline (reference sequence). The CDR3 nucleotides read TGTGCCACCAGCAGAGACTTCAAGGGCTATGAGCAGTTCTTC. It is translated as CATSRDFKGYEQFF.

CDR3 sequence reads: CAWRVQGGSPLHF. CDR3 coding DNA: TGTGCCTGGAGAGTGCAGGGGGGATCACCCCTCCACTTT. The rearrangement links TRBV30 to TRBJ1-6, with TRBD1 matching 7 bases. V lost 3 bases and J lost 10; bases outside the gene matches: 6. Germline V gene lookup returns CDR1 GTSNPN and CDR2 SVGIG (reference sequence). This CDR3 is 13 amino acids long.

The chain joins TRBV7-6 to TRBJ2-3; D call uncertain. The CDR3 is 13 amino acids. The V gene's germline CDR1 is SGHVS and CDR2 FNYEAQ. The V end lost 2 bases, the J end lost 1 base, and 4 bases lay between the germline ends. Written as DNA, the CDR3 is TGTGCCAGCAGCTTATTAGGCACAGATACGCAGTATTTT. Translating gives CASSLLGTDTQYF.